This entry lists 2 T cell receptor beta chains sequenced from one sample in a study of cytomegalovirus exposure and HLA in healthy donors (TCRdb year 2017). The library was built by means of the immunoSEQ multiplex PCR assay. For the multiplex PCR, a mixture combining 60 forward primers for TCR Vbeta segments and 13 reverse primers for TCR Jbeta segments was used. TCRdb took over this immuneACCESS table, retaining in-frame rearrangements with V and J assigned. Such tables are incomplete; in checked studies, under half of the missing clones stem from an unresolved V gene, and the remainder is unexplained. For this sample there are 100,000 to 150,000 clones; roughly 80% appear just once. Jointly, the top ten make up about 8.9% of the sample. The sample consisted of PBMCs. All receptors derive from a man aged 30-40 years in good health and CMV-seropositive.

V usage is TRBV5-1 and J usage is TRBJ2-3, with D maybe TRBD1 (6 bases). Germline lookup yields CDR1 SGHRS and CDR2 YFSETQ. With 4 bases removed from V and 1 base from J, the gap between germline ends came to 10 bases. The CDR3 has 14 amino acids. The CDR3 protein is CASSPGQRTDTQYF. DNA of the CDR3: TGCGCCAGCAGCCCGGGACAACGCACAGATACGCAGTATTTT.

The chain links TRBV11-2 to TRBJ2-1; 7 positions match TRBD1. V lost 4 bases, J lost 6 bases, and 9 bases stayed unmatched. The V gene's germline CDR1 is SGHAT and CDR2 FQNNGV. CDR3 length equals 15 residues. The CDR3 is CASSSPPAGGNEQFF. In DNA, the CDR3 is TGTGCCAGCAGCTCCCCACCAGCAGGGGGCAATGAGCAGTTCTTC.